This record covers a single T cell receptor beta chain. Its antigen is undetermined. This sample was included in a study of shared clonotypes between healthy human individuals. Findings and limits, study-wide: Exclusively blood specimens were collected; tissue repertoires likely differ. Genetic and exposure-history diversity was limited by the small donor number.

The CDR3 sequence is 14 residues long. V lost 6 bases, J lost 4 bases, and 15 bases lay in between. Germline assignment: CDR1 MNHEY and CDR2 SMNVEV (reference sequence). Deep level was the assay's run setting. Replicate PCRs from sorted subsets contained around 190 ng DNA, which is 31,000 or so T cell genomes. Assay: immunoSEQ multiplex PCR; the TCRdb copy retains only in-frame clones and omits some. The repertoire holds nearly 600,000 clones, with roughly 95% as singletons. Naive CD8 cells lacked CD45RO, underwent positive selection for CCR7 and left out terminally differentiated effector memory CD45RA+ cells.

V is TRBV27 and J is TRBJ1-2; D uncertain. The sequence was collected from a woman in her twenties or thirties in good health. Sequenced input: naive CD8+ T cells sorted from blood. The CDR3 DNA sequence: TGTGCCAGCAGCCCCACCCCGGGGTTCTATGGCTACACCTTC. Its translation is CASSPTPGFYGYTF.